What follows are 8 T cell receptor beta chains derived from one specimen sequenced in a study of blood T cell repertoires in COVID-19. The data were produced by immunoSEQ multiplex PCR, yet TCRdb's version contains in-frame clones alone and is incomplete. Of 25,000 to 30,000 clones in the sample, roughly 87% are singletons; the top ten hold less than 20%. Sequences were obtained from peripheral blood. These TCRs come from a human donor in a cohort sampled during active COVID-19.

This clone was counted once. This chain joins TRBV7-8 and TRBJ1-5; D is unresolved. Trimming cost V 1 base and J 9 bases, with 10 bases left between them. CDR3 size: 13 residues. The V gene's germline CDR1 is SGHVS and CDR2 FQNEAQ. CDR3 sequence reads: CASSLERVRPQHF. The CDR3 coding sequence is TGTGCCAGCAGCTTAGAGAGGGTTAGGCCCCAGCATTTT.

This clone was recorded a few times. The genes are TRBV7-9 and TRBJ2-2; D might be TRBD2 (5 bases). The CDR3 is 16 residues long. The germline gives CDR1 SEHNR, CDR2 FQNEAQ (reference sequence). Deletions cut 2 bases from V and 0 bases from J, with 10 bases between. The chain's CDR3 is CASSLLAPTNTGELFF. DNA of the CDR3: TGTGCCAGCAGCTTACTAGCCCCTACGAACACCGGGGAGCTGTTTTTT.

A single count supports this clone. This CDR3 is CASSLGETGGADYYGYTF. In DNA, the CDR3 is TGTGCCAGCAGCTTAGGGGAGACAGGGGGCGCGGATTACTATGGCTACACCTTC. The chain links TRBV7-9 to TRBJ1-2, with 10 bases lining up with TRBD1. V shed 1 base, J shed 3 bases, and the junction held 11 bases outside the gene matches. CDR1 is SEHNR, CDR2 FQNEAQ, per germline (reference sequence). CDR3 length: 18 residues.

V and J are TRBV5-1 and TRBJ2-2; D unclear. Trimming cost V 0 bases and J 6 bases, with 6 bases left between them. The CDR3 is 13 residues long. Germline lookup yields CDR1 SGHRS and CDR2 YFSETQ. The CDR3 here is CASSLGRAGELFF. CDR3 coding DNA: TGCGCCAGCAGCTTGGGAAGAGCCGGGGAGCTGTTTTTT.

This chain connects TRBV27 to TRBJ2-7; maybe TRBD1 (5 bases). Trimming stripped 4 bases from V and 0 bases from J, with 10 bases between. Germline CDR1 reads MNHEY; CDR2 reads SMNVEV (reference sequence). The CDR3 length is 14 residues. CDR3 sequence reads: CASSSPDSSYEQYF. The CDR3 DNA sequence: TGTGCCAGCAGTTCCCCTGACAGCTCCTACGAGCAGTACTTC.

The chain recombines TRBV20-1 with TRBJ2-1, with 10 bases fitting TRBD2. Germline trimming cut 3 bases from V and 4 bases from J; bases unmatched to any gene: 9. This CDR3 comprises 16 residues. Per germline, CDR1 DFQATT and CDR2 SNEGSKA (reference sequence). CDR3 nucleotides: TGCAGTGCTAGTACTCTAGCGGGAGCTCGGTACAATGAGCAGTTCTTC. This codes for CSASTLAGARYNEQFF.

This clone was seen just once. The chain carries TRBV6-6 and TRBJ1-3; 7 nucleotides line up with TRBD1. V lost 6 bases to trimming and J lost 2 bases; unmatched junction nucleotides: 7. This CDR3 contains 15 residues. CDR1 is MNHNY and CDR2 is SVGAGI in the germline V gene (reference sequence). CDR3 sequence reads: CASSSTGRTGNTIYF. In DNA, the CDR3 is TGTGCCAGCAGCTCGACAGGGCGGACTGGAAACACCATATATTTT.

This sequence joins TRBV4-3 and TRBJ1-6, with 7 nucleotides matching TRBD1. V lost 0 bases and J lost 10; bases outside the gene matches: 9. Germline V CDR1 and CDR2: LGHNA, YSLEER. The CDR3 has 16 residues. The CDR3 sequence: CASSQDLEGANSPLHF. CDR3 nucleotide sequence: TGCGCCAGCAGCCAAGATCTTGAGGGGGCGAACTCACCCCTCCACTTT.